These 25 T cell receptor beta chains originate from one sample sequenced in a study of blood T cell repertoires in COVID-19. Assay: immunoSEQ multiplex PCR; the TCRdb copy retains only in-frame clones and omits some. The data show a few hundred thousand clones, approximately 85% seen once. The source material was peripheral blood. The source of these receptors is a human donor in a cohort sampled during active COVID-19.

A single count supports this clone. The chain is built from TRBV11-3 and TRBJ2-5, with D maybe TRBD2 (6 bases). Germline CDR1 is SGHNT and CDR2 is YENEEA. The CDR3 spans 15 residues. The ends were cut back, 4 bases at V and 2 bases at J, with 14 bases in the middle. Here the CDR3 DNA reads TGTGCCAGCAGCTCCGGCGGGGCAGGGCAAGAGACCCAGTACTTC. Translating it yields CASSSGGAGQETQYF.

The chain recombines TRBV19 with TRBJ2-1; 8 nucleotides align to TRBD2. Germline V lookup: CDR1 LNHDA, CDR2 SQIVND (reference sequence). The CDR3 is 15 amino acids. V was clipped by 9 bases and J by 5 bases; unmatched bases: 12. The CDR3 reads CASQVAGSGDNEQFF. CDR3 sequence (DNA): TGTGCCAGCCAAGTAGCGGGATCCGGCGACAATGAGCAGTTCTTC. Full variable domain (outside the CDR3, taken from reference TRBV19 and TRBJ2-1): DGGITQSPKYLFRKEGQNVTLSCEQNLNHDAMYWYRQDPGQGLRLIYYSQIVNDFQKGDIAEGYSVSREKKESFPLTVTSAQKNPTAFYLCASQVAGSGDNEQFFGPGTRLTVL.

The rearrangement uses TRBV15 and TRBJ1-4; TRBD1 is a possible D gene (5 bases). Germline CDR1 and CDR2: LNHNV and YYDKDF (reference sequence). CDR3 length: 15 amino acids. The V end lost 5 bases, the J end lost 5 bases, and 15 bases lay between the germline ends. In DNA, the CDR3 is TGTGCCACCAGCCCCCCCCCAAGGACAAATGAAAAACTGTTTTTT. This sequence encodes CATSPPPRTNEKLFF.

This chain connects TRBV29-1 to TRBJ1-2, with unresolved D. The V end was cut by 3 bases, the J end by 2 bases, with 7 bases between. The CDR3 is made up of 12 amino acids. Germline lookup yields CDR1 SQVTM and CDR2 ANQGSEA. The CDR3, as DNA: TGCAGCGTTGATGGGCTAAACTATGGCTACACCTTC. This translates into CSVDGLNYGYTF.

This clone was observed a single time. The J gene is TRBJ2-4, the V gene TRBV6-1; a possible D gene is TRBD2 (5 bases). CDR1 and CDR2 from the germline V gene are MNHNS and SASEGT. The CDR3 is 16 amino acids. Trimming shortened V by 2 bases and J by 0 bases, and 11 bases separated the two germline ends. The CDR3 bases are TGTGCCAGCAGTGAAATGAGGGAATTAGCCAAAAACATTCAGTACTTC. Translated: CASSEMRELAKNIQYF.

The J gene is TRBJ1-2, the V gene TRBV7-9; D is unclear. V was cut by 1 base and J by 3 bases, with 6 bases left in between. This CDR3 region has 13 residues. Germline assignment: CDR1 SEHNR and CDR2 FQNEAQ (reference sequence). CDR3 bases: TGTGCCAGCAGCTTAGGCGGTTACTATGGCTACACCTTC. Protein sequence: CASSLGGYYGYTF.

The rearrangement uses TRBV3-1 (or the pseudogene TRBV3-2) and TRBJ2-1, with 9 bases fitting TRBD2. The CDR3 runs 16 residues. From germline, CDR1 is LGHDT and CDR2 YNNKEL (reference sequence). The V gene end was trimmed by 4 bases and the J gene end by 5 bases; junction bases not matched to a gene: 9. The CDR3 DNA is TGTGCCAGCAGCCCCGCCACGGCGGGGGGGGACAATGAGCAGTTCTTC. This encodes CASSPATAGGDNEQFF.

The chain recombines TRBV12-5 with TRBJ2-3, with 9 nucleotides matching TRBD1. The CDR3 is made up of 15 amino acids. The germline V gene encodes CDR1 LGHNT and CDR2 FRNRAP. The junction had 10 bases not matched to a gene; V was cut back by 6 bases and J by 6 bases. The CDR3 spells CASGPGQGYGDTQYF. As DNA, the CDR3 is TGTGCTAGTGGACCGGGACAGGGATACGGGGATACGCAGTATTTT.

This chain links TRBV5-6 with TRBJ2-6; 8 bases are shared with TRBD1. From germline, CDR1 is SGHDT and CDR2 YYEEEE. After removal of 5 bases from V and 0 bases from J, the junction contained 13 bases not matched to a gene. This CDR3 is built from 19 residues. CDR3 amino acids: CASREEVGQGHSGANVLTF. The CDR3 region has the DNA TGTGCCAGCAGGGAAGAAGTCGGACAGGGTCACTCTGGGGCCAACGTCCTGACTTTC.

This rearrangement joins TRBV6-5 to TRBJ2-2; 7 bases are shared with TRBD1. Losses at the gene ends were 6 bases for V and 0 bases for J; bases not matched to a gene: 4. Germline V gives CDR1 MNHEY, CDR2 SVGAGI. The CDR3 spans 15 residues. The CDR3 DNA sequence: TGTGCCAGCAGACCGGGACAGACGAACACCGGGGAGCTGTTTTTT. It yields the protein CASRPGQTNTGELFF.

V usage is TRBV19 and J usage is TRBJ1-5; D is possibly TRBD1 (6 bases). Germline assignment: CDR1 LNHDA and CDR2 SQIVND (reference sequence). The V end lost 2 bases, the J end lost 1 base, and 12 bases lay between the germline ends. The length of the CDR3 is 16 residues. CDR3: CASSISGVFSNQPQHF. CDR3 sequence (DNA): TGTGCCAGTAGTATATCAGGGGTCTTCAGCAATCAGCCCCAGCATTTT.

The chain joins TRBV5-6 to TRBJ1-2; no definite D call. This CDR3 is 15 amino acids long. V was trimmed by 4 bases and J by 4 bases, leaving 17 bases between them. Per germline, CDR1 SGHDT and CDR2 YYEEEE. DNA of the CDR3: TGTGCCAGCAGCCCTACCGGACGGGAGTCCTATGGCTACACCTTC. This gives the protein CASSPTGRESYGYTF.

This rearrangement joins TRBV12-3 or TRBV12-4 to TRBJ2-2; possibly TRBD2 for D (7 bases). The ends were cut back, 10 bases at V and 5 bases at J, with 14 bases in the middle. This CDR3 contains 13 residues. The CDR3 is CATRGARTGELFF. For the CDR3, the DNA is TGTGCCACCCGGGGGGCCAGGACCGGGGAGCTGTTTTTT.

This chain joins TRBV18 and TRBJ1-1, with D maybe TRBD1 (5 bases). Germline CDR1 KGHSH, CDR2 LQKENI. The V end was cut by 6 bases, the J end by 7 bases, with 30 bases between. The CDR3 extends over 18 amino acids. In nucleotides, the CDR3 is TGTGCCAGCTCGCACGGAGGGACGGATAGCCGGGGCTGGAGTGAAGCTTTCTTT. Its translation: CASSHGGTDSRGWSEAFF.

The chain couples TRBV11-2 to TRBJ2-3; TRBD2 is a possible D gene (6 bases). The CDR3 has 16 amino acids. V gave up 0 bases and J gave up 1 base, with 11 bases separating them. Germline lookup yields CDR1 SGHAT and CDR2 FQNNGV. The CDR3 sequence: CASSLDGGGGTDTQYF. Here the CDR3 DNA reads TGTGCCAGCAGCTTAGATGGGGGAGGCGGCACAGATACGCAGTATTTT.

J is TRBJ2-1 and V is TRBV11-2; a weak D match, TRBD1 (7 bases). V was clipped by 5 bases and J by 4 bases, with 18 bases between them. CDR3 size: 16 residues. CDR1 SGHAT and CDR2 FQNNGV come from the germline V gene. For the CDR3, the DNA is TGTGCCAGCAGCCCACCGGGGGACAGCTCGTACAATGAGCAGTTCTTC. This encodes CASSPPGDSSYNEQFF.

The chain links TRBV5-1 to TRBJ2-1; D is uncertain. The germline CDR1 and CDR2 sequences are SGHRS and YFSETQ. The V gene lost 0 bases and the J gene lost 0 bases, with 7 bases spanning the gap. This CDR3 spans 15 amino acids. The CDR3: CASSLDISSYNEQFF. The CDR3 nucleotides read TGCGCCAGCAGCTTGGACATAAGCTCCTACAATGAGCAGTTCTTC. Drawing the rest from reference TRBV5-1 and TRBJ2-1, the complete variable domain is KAGVTQTPRYLIKTRGQQVTLSCSPISGHRSVSWYQQTPGQGLQFLFEYFSETQRNKGNFPGRFSGRQFSNSRSEMNVSTLELGDSALYLCASSLDISSYNEQFFGPGTRLTVL.

The chain recombines TRBV6-5 with TRBJ1-1; no firm D call. V lost 2 bases and J 3 bases, leaving 10 bases between the germline ends. Germline V gives CDR1 MNHEY, CDR2 SVGAGI. This CDR3 contains 14 residues. The CDR3 nucleotides read TGTGCCAGCAGTTACCGGGGTGAGGACACTGAAGCTTTCTTT. Its translation is CASSYRGEDTEAFF.

This clone came up once. The J gene is TRBJ2-5, the V gene TRBV2; D might be TRBD1 (5 bases). The CDR3 has 14 residues. Germline loops: CDR1 SNHLY, CDR2 FYNNEI. V lost 10 bases and J 2 bases, leaving 17 bases between the germline ends. CDR3 protein: CAITTQDSQETQYF. In DNA form, the CDR3 reads TGTGCCATAACCACCCAAGACAGTCAAGAGACCCAGTACTTC.

This clone was observed a few times. The chain uses TRBV19 and TRBJ1-6; D not resolved. The germline V and J ends were trimmed by 3 bases and 7 bases, with 10 bases remaining between them. This CDR3 region has 14 residues. Looked up from germline, CDR1 is LNHDA and CDR2 is SQIVND (reference sequence). CDR3 residues: CASSINTKNSPLHF. CDR3 coding DNA: TGTGCCAGTAGTATTAACACAAAGAATTCACCCCTCCACTTT.

This clone has only one observation. The chain carries TRBV6-5 and TRBJ1-4; no clear D gene. Germline V gene data show CDR1 as MNHEY and CDR2 as SVGAGI. V was shortened by 10 bases and J by 0 bases, with 9 bases between the two germline ends. The length of the CDR3 is 13 residues. CDR3 in amino acids: CATLSATNEKLFF. The CDR3 nucleotides read TGTGCCACACTTTCTGCAACTAATGAAAAACTGTTTTTT.

This clone was counted ten times or more. The gene calls are TRBV2 and TRBJ2-3, with TRBD2 matching 7 bases. The CDR3 loop spans 11 amino acids. CDR1 and CDR2 (germline): SNHLY, FYNNEI. V lost 9 bases and J lost 4; bases outside the gene matches: 1. This chain's CDR3 is CARGGADTQYF. The CDR3, as DNA: TGTGCCAGGGGGGGGGCAGATACGCAGTATTTT.

This clone was seen only a few times. This chain uses TRBV30 with TRBJ1-3; tentative D call: TRBD1 (6 bases). Germline values: CDR1 GTSNPN, CDR2 SVGIG (reference sequence). Trimming removed 3 bases from V and 6 bases from J, with 12 bases in between. This CDR3 contains 13 residues. The CDR3 region is CAWSPGHSNTIYF. The CDR3 DNA follows: TGTGCCTGGAGCCCGGGACACTCAAACACCATATATTTT.

J is TRBJ2-7 and V is TRBV7-9; 8 bases are shared with TRBD1. Germline assignment: CDR1 SEHNR and CDR2 FQNEAQ (reference sequence). CDR3 length equals 12 residues. V lost 6 bases, J lost 6 bases, and 4 bases stayed unmatched. The CDR3 region is CASSITGGEQYF. Written as DNA, the CDR3 is TGTGCCAGCAGTATTACAGGGGGCGAGCAGTACTTC.

Points on this clone: At one end, the junction sequence differs from germline, possibly due to a read error. The chain is built from TRBV10-1 and TRBJ2-1; 8 bases fit TRBD1. CDR1 is WNHNN, CDR2 SYGVQD, per germline (reference sequence). The CDR3 extends over 13 amino acids. The CDR3 bases are TGCGCCAGTAGTGACAGGGGCCTCAATGAGCAGTTCTTC. Protein: CASSDRGLNEQFF.